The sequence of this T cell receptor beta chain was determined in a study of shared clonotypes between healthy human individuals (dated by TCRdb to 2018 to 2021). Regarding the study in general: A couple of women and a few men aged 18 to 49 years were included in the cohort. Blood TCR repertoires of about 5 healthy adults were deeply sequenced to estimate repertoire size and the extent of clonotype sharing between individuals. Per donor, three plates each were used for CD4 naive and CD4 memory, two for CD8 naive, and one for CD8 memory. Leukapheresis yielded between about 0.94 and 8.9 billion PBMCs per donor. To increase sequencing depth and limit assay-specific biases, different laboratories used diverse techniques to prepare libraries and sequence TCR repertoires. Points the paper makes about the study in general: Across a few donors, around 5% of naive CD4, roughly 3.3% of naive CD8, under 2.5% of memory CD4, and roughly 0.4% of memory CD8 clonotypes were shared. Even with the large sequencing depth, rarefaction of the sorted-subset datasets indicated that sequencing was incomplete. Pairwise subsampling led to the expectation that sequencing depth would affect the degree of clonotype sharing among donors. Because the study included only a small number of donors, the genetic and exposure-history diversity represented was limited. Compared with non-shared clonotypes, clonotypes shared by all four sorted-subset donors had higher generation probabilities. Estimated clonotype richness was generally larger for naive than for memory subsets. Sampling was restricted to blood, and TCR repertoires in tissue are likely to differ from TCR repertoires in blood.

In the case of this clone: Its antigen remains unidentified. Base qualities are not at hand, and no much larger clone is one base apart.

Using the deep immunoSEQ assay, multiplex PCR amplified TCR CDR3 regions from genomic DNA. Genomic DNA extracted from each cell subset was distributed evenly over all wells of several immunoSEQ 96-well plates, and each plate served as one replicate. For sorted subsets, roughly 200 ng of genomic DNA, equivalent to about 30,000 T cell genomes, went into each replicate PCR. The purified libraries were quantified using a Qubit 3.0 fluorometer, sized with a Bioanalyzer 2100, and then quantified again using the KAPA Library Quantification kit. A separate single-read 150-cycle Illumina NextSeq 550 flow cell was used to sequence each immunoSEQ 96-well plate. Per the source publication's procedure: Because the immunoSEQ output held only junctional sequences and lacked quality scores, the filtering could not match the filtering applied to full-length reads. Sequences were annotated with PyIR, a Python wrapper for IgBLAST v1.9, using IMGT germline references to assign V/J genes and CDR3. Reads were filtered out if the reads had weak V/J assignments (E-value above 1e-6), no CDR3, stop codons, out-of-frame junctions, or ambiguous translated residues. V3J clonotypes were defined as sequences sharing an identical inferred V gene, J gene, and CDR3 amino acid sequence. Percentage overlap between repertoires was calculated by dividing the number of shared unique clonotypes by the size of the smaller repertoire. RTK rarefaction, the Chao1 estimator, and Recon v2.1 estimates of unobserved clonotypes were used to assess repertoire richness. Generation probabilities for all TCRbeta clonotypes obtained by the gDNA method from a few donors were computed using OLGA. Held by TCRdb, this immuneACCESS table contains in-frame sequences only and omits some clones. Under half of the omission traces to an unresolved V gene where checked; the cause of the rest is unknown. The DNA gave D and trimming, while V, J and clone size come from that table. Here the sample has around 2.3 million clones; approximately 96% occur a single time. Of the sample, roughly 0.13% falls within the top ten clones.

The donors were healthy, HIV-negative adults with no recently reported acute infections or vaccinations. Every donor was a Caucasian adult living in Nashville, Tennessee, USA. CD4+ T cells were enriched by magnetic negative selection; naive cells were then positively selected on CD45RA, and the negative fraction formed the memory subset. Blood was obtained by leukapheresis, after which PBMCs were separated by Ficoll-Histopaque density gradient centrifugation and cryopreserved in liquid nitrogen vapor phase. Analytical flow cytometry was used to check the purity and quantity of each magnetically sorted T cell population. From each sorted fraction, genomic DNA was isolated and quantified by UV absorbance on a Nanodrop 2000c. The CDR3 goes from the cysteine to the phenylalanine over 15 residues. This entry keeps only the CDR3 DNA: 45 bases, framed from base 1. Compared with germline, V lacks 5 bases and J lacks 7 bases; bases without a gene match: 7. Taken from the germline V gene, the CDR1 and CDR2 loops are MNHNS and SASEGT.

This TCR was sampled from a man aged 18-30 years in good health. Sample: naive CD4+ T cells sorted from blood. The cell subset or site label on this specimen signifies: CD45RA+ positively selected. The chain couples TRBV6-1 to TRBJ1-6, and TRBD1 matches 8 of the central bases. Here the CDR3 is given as CASSRVGQGNSPLHF. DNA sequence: TGTGCCAGCAGTCGGGTTGGACAGGGCAATTCACCCCTCCACTTT.